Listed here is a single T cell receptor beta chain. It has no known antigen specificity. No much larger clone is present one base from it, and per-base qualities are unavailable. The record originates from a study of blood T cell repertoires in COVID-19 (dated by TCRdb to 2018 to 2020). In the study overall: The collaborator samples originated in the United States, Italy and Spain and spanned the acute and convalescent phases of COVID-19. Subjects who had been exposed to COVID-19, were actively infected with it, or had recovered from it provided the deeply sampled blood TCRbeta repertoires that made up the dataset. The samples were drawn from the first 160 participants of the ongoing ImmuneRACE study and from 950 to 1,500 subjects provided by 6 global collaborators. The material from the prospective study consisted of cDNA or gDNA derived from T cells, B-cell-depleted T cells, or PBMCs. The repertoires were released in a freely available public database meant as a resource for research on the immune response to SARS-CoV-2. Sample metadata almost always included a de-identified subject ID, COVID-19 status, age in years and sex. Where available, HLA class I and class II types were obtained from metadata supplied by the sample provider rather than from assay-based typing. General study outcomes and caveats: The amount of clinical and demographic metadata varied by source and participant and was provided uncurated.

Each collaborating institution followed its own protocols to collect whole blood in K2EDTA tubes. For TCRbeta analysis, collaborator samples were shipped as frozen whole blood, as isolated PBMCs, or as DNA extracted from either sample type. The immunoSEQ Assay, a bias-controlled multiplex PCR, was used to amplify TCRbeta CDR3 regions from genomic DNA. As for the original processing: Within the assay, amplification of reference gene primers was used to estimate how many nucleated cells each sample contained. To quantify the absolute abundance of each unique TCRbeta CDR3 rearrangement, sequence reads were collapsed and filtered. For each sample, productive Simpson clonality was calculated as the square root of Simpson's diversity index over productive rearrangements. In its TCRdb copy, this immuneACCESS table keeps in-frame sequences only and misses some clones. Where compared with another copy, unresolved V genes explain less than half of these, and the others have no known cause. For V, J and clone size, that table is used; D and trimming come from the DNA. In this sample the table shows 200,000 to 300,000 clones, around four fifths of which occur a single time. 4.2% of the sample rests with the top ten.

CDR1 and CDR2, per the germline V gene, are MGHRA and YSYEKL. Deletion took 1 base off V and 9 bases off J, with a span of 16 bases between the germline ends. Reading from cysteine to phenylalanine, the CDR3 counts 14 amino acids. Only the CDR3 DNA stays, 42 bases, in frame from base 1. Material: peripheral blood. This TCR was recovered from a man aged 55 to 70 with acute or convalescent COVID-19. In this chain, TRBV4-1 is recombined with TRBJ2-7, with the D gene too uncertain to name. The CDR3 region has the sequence CASSQGDEVTAQYF. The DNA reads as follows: TGCGCCAGCAGCCAAGGTGACGAGGTTACCGCGCAGTACTTC.